Presented here are 24 T cell receptor beta chains from one specimen sequenced in a study of blood T cell repertoires in COVID-19. Clones were read by immunoSEQ multiplex PCR, and TCRdb kept only the in-frame ones, dropping some. The sample shows under 200,000 clones, 70% to 80% of them seen only once. The source material was PBMCs or T cells enriched from blood (not recorded which). The source of these receptors is a woman in her seventies in a cohort exposed to, infected with or recovered from COVID-19 (not recorded which).

The gene calls are TRBV29-1 and TRBJ1-1; tentatively, D is TRBD1 (6 bases). The germline V gene has CDR1 SQVTM and CDR2 ANQGSEA. V shed 7 bases and J shed 3 bases, with 15 bases lying between them. This CDR3 comprises 13 residues. DNA of the CDR3: TGCAGCGCCGCCTGGGGGGGCGACACTGAAGCTTTCTTT. This gives the protein CSAAWGGDTEAFF.

This chain uses TRBV7-9 with TRBJ1-2; D is unresolved. CDR3 size: 11 residues. Trimming shortened V by 4 bases and J by 8 bases, and 8 bases separated the two germline ends. The germline CDR1 and CDR2 sequences are SEHNR and FQNEAQ (reference sequence). CDR3 sequence (DNA): TGTGCCAGCAGCTGGACGGGGGGCTACACCTTC. Translating gives CASSWTGGYTF.

V gene TRBV29-1 combines with J gene TRBJ1-2; TRBD1 might be the D (5 bases). The V and J ends lost 1 base and 8 bases respectively, with 11 bases between them. CDR1 SQVTM and CDR2 ANQGSEA come from the germline V gene. The CDR3 is 12 amino acids. CDR3 residues: CSVEAGGGGYTF. The CDR3 DNA sequence: TGCAGCGTTGAAGCCGGGGGGGGAGGCTACACCTTC.

The J gene is TRBJ2-2, the V gene TRBV7-3; perhaps TRBD1 as D (5 bases). The CDR3 runs to 13 residues. Trimming removed 3 bases at V and 6 bases at J, with 8 bases between. Germline loops: CDR1 SGHTA, CDR2 FQGTGA. The chain's CDR3 is CASSFLGAGELFF. The CDR3 DNA follows: TGTGCCAGCAGCTTCTTAGGGGCCGGGGAGCTGTTTTTT.

J is TRBJ2-1 and V is TRBV7-8; 12 nucleotides line up with TRBD2. CDR3 size: 19 residues. The ends lost 0 bases at V and 12 bases at J; junction bases unmatched: 18. From germline, CDR1 is SGHVS and CDR2 FQNEAQ. CDR3: CASSLAWGAGGLAGRGQFF. DNA for the CDR3: TGTGCCAGCAGCTTAGCGTGGGGAGCAGGGGGACTAGCGGGCCGTGGGCAGTTCTTC. Complete variable domain (other parts from reference TRBV7-8 and TRBJ2-1): GAGVSQSPRYKVAKRGQDVALRCDPISGHVSLFWYQQALGQGPEFLTYFQNEAQLDKSGLPSDRFFAERPEGSVSTLKIQRTQQEDSAVYLCASSLAWGAGGLAGRGQFFGPGTRLTVL.

Only a few counts were recorded for this clone. The rearrangement links TRBV4-2 to TRBJ2-1, with D possibly being TRBD2 (6 bases). This CDR3 spans 16 amino acids. V lost 2 bases, J lost 1 base, and 12 bases lay in between. CDR1 LGHNA and CDR2 YNFKEQ come from the germline V gene. The DNA for the CDR3 is TGTGCCAGCAGCCAATTCCTTGGGGGGTCCTACAATGAGCAGTTCTTC. Protein product: CASSQFLGGSYNEQFF.

This clone was detected once. J is TRBJ2-1 and V is TRBV6-2 or TRBV6-3, with a weak D call TRBD1 (6 bases). V was clipped by 2 bases and J by 0 bases, with 11 bases between them. The CDR3 runs 16 residues. Germline V gene lookup returns CDR1 MNHEY and CDR2 SVGEGT. The CDR3 here is CASSYGKQGSYNEQFF. Written as DNA, the CDR3 is TGTGCCAGCAGTTACGGGAAACAGGGCTCCTACAATGAGCAGTTCTTC.

This clone was observed a handful of times. The CDR3 region has the DNA TGTGCCAGCAGCGAGGGACCCCGGGGGACAGATACGCAGTATTTT. It yields the protein CASSEGPRGTDTQYF. The chain couples TRBV5-4 to TRBJ2-3, with D perhaps TRBD2 (6 bases). The length of the CDR3 is 15 residues. Germline assignment: CDR1 SGHNT and CDR2 YYREEE (reference sequence). Trimming stripped 4 bases from V and 3 bases from J, with 15 bases between.

The genes are TRBV10-2 and TRBJ2-3; unclear D gene. The CDR3 runs 13 residues. Per germline, CDR1 WSHSY and CDR2 SAAADI. Trimming stripped 2 bases from V and 2 bases from J, with 5 bases between. CDR3 sequence: CASSEPYTDTQYF. CDR3 nucleotide sequence: TGCGCCAGCAGTGAGCCCTACACAGATACGCAGTATTTT.

The chain joins TRBV9 to TRBJ1-3; TRBD1 agrees at 8 bases. Trimming removed 3 bases from V and 0 bases from J; junction bases left unmatched: 2. Germline V CDR1 and CDR2: SGDLS, YYNGEE. CDR3 size: 15 residues. CDR3 bases: TGTGCCAGCAGCGCAACAGGGGGCTCTGGAAACACCATATATTTT. It specifies CASSATGGSGNTIYF.

The sample holds a few counts of this clone. This sequence joins TRBV28 and TRBJ1-1; weak D call: TRBD1 (5 bases). The CDR3 has 15 amino acids. Germline V gives CDR1 MDHEN, CDR2 SYDVKM. V shed 0 bases and J shed 0 bases, with 8 bases lying between them. The CDR3 DNA is TGTGCCAGCAGTTTATGGGACAATGTGAACACTGAAGCTTTCTTT. Protein product: CASSLWDNVNTEAFF. Together with reference TRBV28 and TRBJ1-1, the CDR3 gives the full variable domain: DVKVTQSSRYLVKRTGEKVFLECVQDMDHENMFWYRQDPGLGLRLIYFSYDVKMKEKGDIPEGYSVSREKKERFSLILESASTNQTSMYLCASSLWDNVNTEAFFGQGTRLTVV.

In this sample, this clone turned up once. The chain joins TRBV28 to TRBJ2-7, with 9 bases identical to TRBD1. V trimming: 5 bases; J trimming: 7 bases; junction bases outside the gene matches: 12. CDR1 MDHEN and CDR2 SYDVKM come from the germline V gene. The CDR3 has 15 amino acids. The CDR3 reads CASSQPGQGLGEQYF. The CDR3 coding sequence is TGTGCCAGCAGTCAGCCCGGACAGGGGTTGGGGGAGCAGTACTTC.

This sequence joins TRBV10-3 and TRBJ1-5, with TRBD1 identical over 11 bases. The CDR3 is made up of 14 amino acids. J gave up 5 bases and V 9 bases, and 6 bases lay outside the gene matches. CDR1 and CDR2 from the germline V gene are ENHRY and SYGVKD. In DNA form, the CDR3 reads TGTGCCATAAAGCCGGGACAGGGGGATCAGCCCCAGCATTTT. The encoded protein is CAIKPGQGDQPQHF.

This sequence joins TRBV5-1 and TRBJ1-6, with TRBD1 matching over 9 bases. V lost 0 bases to trimming and J lost 6 bases; unmatched junction nucleotides: 7. This CDR3 has 17 amino acids. The germline gives CDR1 SGHRS, CDR2 YFSETQ. CDR3 protein: CASSLASGTGINSPLHF. In DNA, the CDR3 is TGCGCCAGCAGCTTGGCAAGTGGGACAGGGATTAATTCACCCCTCCACTTT.

In DNA, the CDR3 is TGTGCCTGGAGTGGAACGGACAGGGACCTTACCTACGAGCAGTACTTC. This encodes CAWSGTDRDLTYEQYF. The chain has TRBV30 and TRBJ2-7, with TRBD1 matching over 8 bases. CDR1 and CDR2 from the germline V gene are GTSNPN and SVGIG (reference sequence). The CDR3 extends over 16 amino acids. After removal of 1 base from V and 2 bases from J, the junction contained 10 bases not matched to a gene.

Concerning this clone itself: One junction end disagrees with the germline gene, perhaps due to a read error. This sequence joins TRBV7-2 and TRBJ2-4; 7 bases are shared with TRBD1. Per germline, CDR1 SGHTA and CDR2 FQGNSA. This CDR3 region has 14 residues. The CDR3 DNA follows: TGTGCCAGCAGCCTGCCGGGACAGCCTTCCTCTTGGGACTTC. Amino acid sequence: CASSLPGQPSSWDF.

The rearrangement joins TRBV5-6 to TRBJ2-7, with D perhaps TRBD1 (6 bases). The V and J ends lost 4 bases and 7 bases respectively, with 15 bases between them. Germline CDR1 and CDR2: SGHDT and YYEEEE. This CDR3 contains 13 residues. CDR3 DNA: TGTGCCAGCAGCCGAAGGACAGTACGGGAGCAGTACTTC. It encodes CASSRRTVREQYF.

The genes are TRBV18 and TRBJ1-2; D uncertain. Trimming cost V 3 bases and J 5 bases, with 13 bases left between them. CDR3 length equals 14 residues. CDR1 and CDR2 from the germline V gene are KGHSH and LQKENI. In DNA form, the CDR3 reads TGTGCCAGCTCACCCTCCATCGACTGGTATGGCTACACCTTC. Residues: CASSPSIDWYGYTF.

J is TRBJ2-7 and V is TRBV5-6; 8 bases agree with TRBD2. This CDR3 comprises 17 residues. Germline values: CDR1 SGHDT, CDR2 YYEEEE. Trimming cost V 4 bases and J 0 bases; bases outside gene matches: 12. CDR3 bases: TGTGCCAGCAGCCCAAGGGGCTGGCTAGCGGGCTCCTACGAGCAGTACTTC. Encoded protein: CASSPRGWLAGSYEQYF.

The chain joins TRBV29-1 to TRBJ2-5; D unclear. V was clipped by 6 bases and J by 0 bases, with 11 bases between them. The CDR3 is 13 residues long. Germline lookup yields CDR1 SQVTM and CDR2 ANQGSEA. The CDR3 here is CSVLAVYQETQYF. CDR3 in DNA: TGCAGCGTGCTCGCAGTGTACCAAGAGACCCAGTACTTC.

To note about this clone: The same CDR3 is also encoded by other DNA sequences in this sample. The chain carries TRBV28 and TRBJ2-3, with TRBD2 matching 14 bases. The CDR3 runs to 16 residues. J gave up 3 bases and V 3 bases, and 2 bases lay outside the gene matches. CDR1 and CDR2 (germline): MDHEN, SYDVKM. The CDR3 region has the DNA TGTGCCAGCAGTTTGGGACTAGCGGGAGTGACAGATACGCAGTATTTT. This codes for CASSLGLAGVTDTQYF.

V usage is TRBV7-2 and J usage is TRBJ2-3, with 13 bases matching TRBD2. CDR1 is SGHTA and CDR2 is FQGNSA in the germline V gene. The CDR3 contains 15 residues. J gave up 5 bases and V 3 bases, and 2 bases lay outside the gene matches. CDR3: CASSFTSGGGDTQYF. The CDR3 DNA reads as TGTGCCAGCAGCTTTACTAGCGGGGGGGGAGATACGCAGTATTTT. Based on the CDR3 plus reference TRBV7-2 and TRBJ2-3, the full variable domain is GAGVSQSPSNKVTEKGKDVELRCDPISGHTALYWYRQSLGQGLEFLIYFQGNSAPDKSGLPSDRFSAERTGGSVSTLTIQRTQQEDSAVYLCASSFTSGGGDTQYFGPGTRLTVL.

The chain carries TRBV25-1 and TRBJ2-7; 9 positions match TRBD2. With 3 bases clipped from V and 3 bases from J, the junction kept 3 bases outside the gene matches. CDR3 size: 14 residues. Germline V gene sequence: CDR1 MGHDK, CDR2 SYGVNS. CDR3 DNA: TGTGCCAGCAGTGATGCGGGAGGGCTCTACGAGCAGTACTTC. Its translation is CASSDAGGLYEQYF.

This clone was observed many times. Distinct nucleotide sequences in the sample also encode this CDR3. The V and J genes are TRBV7-3 and TRBJ2-2; 8 bases line up with TRBD2. After removal of 5 bases from V and 2 bases from J, the junction contained 10 bases not matched to a gene. This CDR3 has 17 amino acids. Germline assignment: CDR1 SGHTA and CDR2 FQGTGA. Here the CDR3 DNA reads TGTGCCAGCAGCCCGAGTCGGGGGGGAATAAACACCGGGGAGCTGTTTTTT. Translated, it gives CASSPSRGGINTGELFF.